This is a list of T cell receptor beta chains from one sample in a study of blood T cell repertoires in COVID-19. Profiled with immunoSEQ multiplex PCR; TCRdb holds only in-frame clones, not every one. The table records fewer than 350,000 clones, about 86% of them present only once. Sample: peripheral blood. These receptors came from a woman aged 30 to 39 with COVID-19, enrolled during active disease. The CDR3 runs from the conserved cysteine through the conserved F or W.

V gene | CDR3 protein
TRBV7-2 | CASRLTSEAGNEQFF
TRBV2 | CASSEDGASGDLGKNIQYF
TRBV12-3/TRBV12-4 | CASSRIYYGYTF
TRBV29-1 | CSGGQTNYGYTF
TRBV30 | CAWSVGQGLYNEQFF
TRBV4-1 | CASSHQSDRAYGYTF
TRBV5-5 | CASSLNIRTNTGELFF
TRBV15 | CATSRAVVVTNQETQYF
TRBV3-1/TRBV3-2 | CASSQEDNPYEQYF
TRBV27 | CASSSRDFVRAWEQFF
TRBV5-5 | CASSFVLAGYNEQFF
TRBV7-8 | CASSLFPENQPQHF
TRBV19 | CASKDSGIGNTIYF
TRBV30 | CAWTSTGPSYGYTF
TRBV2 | CASRATPSRYEQYF
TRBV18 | CASSPAQGRSNQPQHF
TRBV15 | CATSRGQGGPGDTQYF
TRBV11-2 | CASSLDWGGDTDTQYF
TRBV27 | CASTRVAGGFYGYTF
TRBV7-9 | CASSRQGLTNEKLFF
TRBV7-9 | CASSPDSYGYTF
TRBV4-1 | CASSRDSPTNTEAFF
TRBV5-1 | CASSPPGFEAFF
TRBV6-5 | CASSYEKGGASLHF
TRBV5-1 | CASSSGSGTGRTEAFF
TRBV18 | CASSPGGDTQYF
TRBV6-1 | CASSEQGGGANVLTF
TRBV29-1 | CSAGTSLYEQFF
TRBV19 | CASSSRRSTGNTIYF
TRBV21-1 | CASRKGGTGALNSPLHF
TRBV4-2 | CASSQAPPKGYTF
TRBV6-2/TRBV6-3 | CASSPTSGAPRGFF
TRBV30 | CAWSVSGLVNQPQHF
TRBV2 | CASIDRITYNEQFF
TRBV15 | CATSTRAQGFPYNSPLHF
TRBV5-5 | CASRGGAASPYEQYF
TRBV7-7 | CASSLVGNTGELFF
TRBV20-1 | CSALGDSGAFF
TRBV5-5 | CASSLAWSGGVGQFF
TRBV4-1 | CASSQDKRSGGPYEQYF
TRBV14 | CASSQAAPRGTQYF
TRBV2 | CASSLGGATYNEQFF
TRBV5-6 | CASSFRLPLFNEQFF
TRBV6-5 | CATGLENTEAFF
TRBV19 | CASSIAPGGDYGYTF
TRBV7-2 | CASSFVGGGAEAFF
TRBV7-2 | CASSFRSGQGHGYTF
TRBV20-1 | CSASTGGYGYTF
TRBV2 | CASSEERAYQETQYF
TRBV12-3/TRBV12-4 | CASSFLMSEQYF
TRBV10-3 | CAISWDGGYEQYF
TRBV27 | CASSLTGGLDYGYTF
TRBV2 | CASCPLSETQYF
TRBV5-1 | CASSLASGYNEQFF
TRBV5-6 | CASSLEGVGTGDNNEQFF
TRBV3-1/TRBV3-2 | CASSPLWGGSPLHF
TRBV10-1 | CASSEELAGIPQETQYF